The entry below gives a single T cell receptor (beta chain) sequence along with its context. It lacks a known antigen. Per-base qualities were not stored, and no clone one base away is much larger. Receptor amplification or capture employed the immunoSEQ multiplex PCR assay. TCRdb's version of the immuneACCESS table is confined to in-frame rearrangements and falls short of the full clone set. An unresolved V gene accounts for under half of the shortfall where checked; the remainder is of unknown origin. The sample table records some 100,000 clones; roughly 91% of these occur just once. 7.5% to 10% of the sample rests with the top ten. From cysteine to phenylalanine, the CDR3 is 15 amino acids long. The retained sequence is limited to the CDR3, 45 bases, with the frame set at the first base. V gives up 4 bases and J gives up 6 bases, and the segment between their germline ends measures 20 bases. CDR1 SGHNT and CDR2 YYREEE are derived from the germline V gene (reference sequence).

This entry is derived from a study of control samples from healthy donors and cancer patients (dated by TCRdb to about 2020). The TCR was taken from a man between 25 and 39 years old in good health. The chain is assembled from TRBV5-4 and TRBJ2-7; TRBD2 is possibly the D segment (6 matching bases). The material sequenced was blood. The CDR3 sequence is CASSAQRGSGGEQYF. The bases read TGTGCCAGCAGCGCCCAACGGGGGAGTGGGGGCGAGCAGTACTTC.